This T cell receptor beta chain stems from a study of blood T cell repertoires in COVID-19. Study overall: Samples of COVID-19 (acute and convalescent) were obtained from the United States, Italy and Spain. T cells, B-cell-depleted T cells, or PBMCs provided the cDNA or gDNA that served as material.

In the source study's methods: It was from reference gene primer amplification that nucleated cell counts were estimated. Here immunoSEQ multiplex PCR was the method, and the copy in TCRdb shows in-frame clones only, minus some. V, J and clone size reflect that table, while D and trimming were determined from the DNA. Here the sample spans 100,000 to 150,000 clones, about 84% being singletons. The CDR3 is 14 residues long. The ends lost 3 bases at V and 4 bases at J; junction bases unmatched: 4. Germline V gene sequence: CDR1 SGHTA, CDR2 FQGTGA. This chain connects TRBV7-3 to TRBJ2-7; the match to TRBD2 covers 9 bases. The TCR originated in a human donor in a cohort sampled during active COVID-19. Sequencing input: peripheral blood. CDR3 nucleotides: TGTGCCAGCAGCTTCGGCGGGAGGGGGTACGAGCAGTACTTC. Residues: CASSFGGRGYEQYF.